These T cell receptor beta chains were read from a single sample in a study of OX40 agonist ivuxolimab in advanced cancers. Using immunoSEQ multiplex PCR, the repertoire was profiled, and TCRdb retains in-frame clones only, with some absent. The sample shows roughly 77,000 clones, about 90% of them seen only once. Sequenced here: CD4+ or CD8+ T cells sorted from blood, sampled in a trial of the OX40 agonist ivuxolimab. The receptor source for this set is an adult with an advanced solid tumor such as melanoma, head and neck, liver or kidney cancer. The CDR3 runs from the conserved cysteine through the conserved F or W. The D gene is left open where the match is weak. Part of the rows lack a size; the others show once, few, many or a class for expanded clones.

j_call cdr3_length d_call v_call clone_size cdr3_aa cdr3_nt
TRBJ2-2 15 TRBD1 TRBV5-1 - CASSLEQGHTGELFF TGCGCCAGCAGCTTGGAACAGGGGCACACCGGGGAGCTGTTTTTT
TRBJ2-2 15 - TRBV19 once CASSLGWGNTGELFF TGTGCCAGTAGTTTAGGTTGGGGGAACACCGGGGAGCTGTTTTTT
TRBJ2-3 16 - TRBV9 few CASSVDGGGGTDTQYF TGTGCCAGCAGCGTAGATGGGGGGGGCGGGACAGATACGCAGTATTTT
TRBJ2-3 17 TRBD2 TRBV14 - CASSQGFGGAWTDTQYF TGTGCCAGCAGCCAAGGGTTCGGGGGGGCCTGGACAGATACGCAGTATTTT
TRBJ1-1 16 - TRBV7-4 - CASSFLVPWGDTEAFF TGTGCCAGCAGCTTCTTAGTCCCGTGGGGGGATACTGAAGCTTTCTTT
TRBJ1-1 11 - TRBV29-1 - CSAEGVVEAFF TGCAGCGCTGAGGGGGTTGTTGAAGCTTTCTTT
TRBJ2-7 16 - TRBV5-6 - CASSLEQGPSPLEQYF TGTGCCAGCAGCCTCGAACAGGGCCCTTCCCCACTCGAGCAGTACTTC
TRBJ1-2 9 - TRBV19 few CASSTPHTF TGTGCCAGTAGTACCCCCCACACCTTC
TRBJ2-7 16 - TRBV9 - CASSVAGSGGSYEQYF TGTGCCAGCAGCGTAGCAGGTTCGGGTGGCTCCTACGAGCAGTACTTC
TRBJ2-5 16 - TRBV5-6 few CASSLGAGVKSETQYF TGTGCCAGCAGCCTCGGGGCAGGGGTGAAGTCGGAGACCCAGTACTTC
TRBJ1-2 17 TRBD1 TRBV5-6 - CASSLMNVWGTGTGYTF TGTGCCAGCAGCTTGATGAATGTTTGGGGGACAGGGACTGGCTACACCTTC
TRBJ1-5 15 - TRBV4-1 - CASSLGEDGNQPQHF TGCGCCAGCAGCTTGGGGGAGGACGGGAATCAGCCCCAGCATTTT
TRBJ2-7 16 - TRBV5-1 - CASSLAVAEITYEQYF TGCGCCAGCAGCTTGGCCGTGGCCGAAATCACCTACGAGCAGTACTTC
TRBJ1-1 13 - TRBV5-1 - CASSLGQHTEAFF TGCGCCAGCAGCTTGGGACAGCACACTGAAGCTTTCTTT
TRBJ2-1 16 TRBD2 TRBV19 - CASSISRLAGYNEQFF TGTGCCAGTAGTATATCTAGACTAGCGGGGTACAATGAGCAGTTCTTC
TRBJ1-6 17 - TRBV4-1 - CASSQERQGSYNSPLHF TGCGCCAGCAGCCAAGAACGGCAGGGGTCCTATAATTCACCCCTCCACTTT
TRBJ1-2 12 - TRBV9 - CASTPGGYGYTF TGTGCCAGCACTCCCGGGGGCTATGGCTACACCTTC
TRBJ1-2 15 TRBD1 TRBV4-1 - CASSQDQGGRDGYTF TGCGCCAGCAGCCAAGATCAGGGGGGTCGCGATGGCTACACCTTC
TRBJ2-7 14 - TRBV5-8 - CASSLVRGFYEQYF TGTGCCAGCAGCTTGGTCAGGGGATTCTACGAGCAGTACTTC
TRBJ1-1 16 - TRBV11-2 once CASSSTQGWENTEAFF TGTGCCAGCAGCTCCACCCAAGGGTGGGAGAACACTGAAGCTTTCTTT
TRBJ1-3 17 TRBD1 TRBV5-6 - CASSLEGQGLAGNTIYF TGTGCCAGCAGCTTGGAGGGACAGGGTCTTGCTGGAAACACCATATATTTT
TRBJ2-5 11 - TRBV7-9 once CASRDRETQYF TGTGCCAGCAGGGATAGGGAGACCCAGTACTTC
TRBJ2-3 15 - TRBV6-4 once CASSDSNIRTDTQYF TGTGCCAGCAGTGACTCGAACATCCGCACAGATACGCAGTATTTT
TRBJ1-2 13 TRBD1 TRBV30 - CANDPGTGGGYTF TGTGCCAATGATCCCGGGACAGGGGGCGGCTACACCTTC
TRBJ2-2 15 - TRBV6-6 - CASSYSPEGTGELFF TGTGCCAGCAGTTACTCCCCGGAAGGGACCGGGGAGCTGTTTTTT
TRBJ2-2 16 TRBD1 TRBV5-1 - CASSSEGQGYGGELFF TGCGCCAGCAGCTCGGAGGGACAGGGATACGGCGGGGAGCTGTTTTTT
TRBJ2-7 16 TRBD2 TRBV27 - CASSLSPSGGLYEQYF TGTGCCAGCAGTTTATCTCCTAGCGGGGGGCTATACGAGCAGTACTTC
TRBJ2-7 14 TRBD2 TRBV29-1 - CSVLTSGLSYEQYF TGCAGCGTTCTGACTAGCGGACTTTCCTACGAGCAGTACTTC
TRBJ1-1 13 - TRBV5-5 - CASSDQQNTEAFF TGTGCCAGCAGTGATCAGCAGAACACTGAAGCTTTCTTT
TRBJ2-7 15 - TRBV4-1 - CASSHQGEGAHEQYF TGCGCCAGCAGCCACCAAGGGGAGGGGGCGCACGAGCAGTACTTC
TRBJ2-7 13 - TRBV6-1 - CASSPGLSYEQYF TGTGCCAGCAGTCCTGGACTCTCCTACGAGCAGTACTTC
TRBJ2-3 12 - TRBV13 - CASRRTTDTQYF TGTGCCAGCAGACGGACCACAGATACGCAGTATTTT
TRBJ2-7 12 - TRBV7-9 - CASSLGAYEQYF TGTGCCAGCAGCTTAGGAGCCTACGAGCAGTACTTC
TRBJ2-5 16 - TRBV21-1 once CASSKIRGLAGETQYF TGTGCCAGCAGCAAGATCAGGGGACTAGCGGGAGAGACCCAGTACTTC
TRBJ1-4 15 - TRBV15 - CATSRGVGLNEKLFF TGTGCCACCAGCAGAGGGGTGGGGCTGAATGAAAAACTGTTTTTT
TRBJ2-2 18 TRBD2 TRBV7-9 - CASSYPTSGGPNTGELFF TGTGCCAGCAGCTACCCGACTAGCGGGGGACCGAACACCGGGGAGCTGTTTTTT
TRBJ2-2 11 - TRBV4-1 - CASTNGGELFF TGCGCCAGCACTAACGGTGGGGAGCTGTTTTTT
TRBJ2-7 14 TRBD1 TRBV7-3 - CASSLTPGGHEQYF TGTGCCAGCAGCTTAACGCCAGGGGGCCACGAGCAGTACTTC
TRBJ2-7 14 - TRBV27 - CASSASGSSYEQYF TGTGCCAGCAGTGCCTCAGGGAGCTCCTACGAGCAGTACTTC
TRBJ2-1 18 TRBD2 TRBV12-5 - CASGLDLRGDPLGNEQFF TGTGCTAGTGGTTTGGATCTTCGGGGGGATCCCCTCGGGAATGAGCAGTTCTTC
TRBJ2-7 14 TRBD2 TRBV7-8 few CASSPSGTVYEQYF TGTGCCAGCAGCCCTAGCGGGACAGTGTACGAGCAGTACTTC